The rows below give T cell receptor beta chains drawn from one sample of a study of blood T cell repertoires in COVID-19. Libraries were prepared by immunoSEQ multiplex PCR; TCRdb keeps only in-frame clonotypes and omits some of them. The repertoire holds roughly 180,000 clones, with roughly 82% as singletons. Sequenced: PBMCs or T cells enriched from blood (not recorded which). The receptors here all came from a man in his forties who had recovered from COVID-19. Each CDR3 is given with its conserved first and last residue. A D gene is named only where the DNA matches it firmly. A row's size may be missing; if present it is once, few, many or a size class.

clone_size: few
j_call: TRBJ1-2
v_call: TRBV7-9
d_call: -
cdr3_nt: TGTGCCAGCACCTCCCAGGGGACCCCAGATGGCTACACCTTC
cdr3_aa: CASTSQGTPDGYTF

clone_size: -
j_call: TRBJ2-2
v_call: TRBV7-9
d_call: -
cdr3_nt: TGTGCCAGCAGATTGACAGGCCACCCGAACACCGGGGAGCTGTTTTTT
cdr3_aa: CASRLTGHPNTGELFF

clone_size: -
j_call: TRBJ1-4
v_call: TRBV5-1
d_call: TRBD1
cdr3_nt: TGCGCCAGCAGCCTCGGGACAGGGAGTGTAAAACTGTTTTTT
cdr3_aa: CASSLGTGSVKLFF

clone_size: few
j_call: TRBJ1-3
v_call: TRBV2
d_call: TRBD1
cdr3_nt: TGTGCCAGCAGCGATCGGACAGGTGGCGACACCATATATTTT
cdr3_aa: CASSDRTGGDTIYF

clone_size: -
j_call: TRBJ1-5
v_call: TRBV30
d_call: TRBD1
cdr3_nt: TGTGCCTGGAGTATTAAAGGTGGGGGACAGGCCCAGCATTTT
cdr3_aa: CAWSIKGGGQAQHF

clone_size: -
j_call: TRBJ2-7
v_call: TRBV9
d_call: TRBD2
cdr3_nt: TGTGCCAGCAGCGTAGGATCAGGCGGGAGGGCTGATGGATACGAGCAGTACTTC
cdr3_aa: CASSVGSGGRADGYEQYF

clone_size: -
j_call: TRBJ1-4
v_call: TRBV2
d_call: -
cdr3_nt: TGTGCCAGCAGTGAACAGGGTATTGCAACTAATGAAAAACTGTTTTTT
cdr3_aa: CASSEQGIATNEKLFF

clone_size: -
j_call: TRBJ1-3
v_call: TRBV3-1/TRBV3-2
d_call: -
cdr3_nt: TGTGCCAGCAGCCAGGGCCCGCACTCTGGAAACACCATATATTTT
cdr3_aa: CASSQGPHSGNTIYF

clone_size: -
j_call: TRBJ2-6
v_call: TRBV29-1
d_call: -
cdr3_nt: TGCAGCGTTATGTGGCCCTCTGGGGCCAACGTCCTGACTTTC
cdr3_aa: CSVMWPSGANVLTF

clone_size: -
j_call: TRBJ1-2
v_call: TRBV6-5
d_call: -
cdr3_nt: TGTGCCAGCAGCCCGTCTACTAACTATGGCTACACCTTC
cdr3_aa: CASSPSTNYGYTF

clone_size: once
j_call: TRBJ2-3
v_call: TRBV7-2
d_call: -
cdr3_nt: TGTGCCAGCAGCTTACGTGGGCAGGGAAGCACAGATACGCAGTATTTT
cdr3_aa: CASSLRGQGSTDTQYF

clone_size: -
j_call: TRBJ1-2
v_call: TRBV27
d_call: TRBD1
cdr3_nt: TGTGCCAGCAGTCCCCTGACAGGGATCAGCGGCTACACCTTC
cdr3_aa: CASSPLTGISGYTF

clone_size: -
j_call: TRBJ2-1
v_call: TRBV5-1
d_call: TRBD2
cdr3_nt: TGCGCCAGTGGCACCGGGACTAACATCTACAATGAGCAGTTCTTC
cdr3_aa: CASGTGTNIYNEQFF

clone_size: once
j_call: TRBJ2-3
v_call: TRBV19
d_call: TRBD1
cdr3_nt: TGTGCCAGTAGTCACCGGGACAGGGGGACAGATACGCAGTATTTT
cdr3_aa: CASSHRDRGTDTQYF

clone_size: -
j_call: TRBJ2-3
v_call: TRBV4-1
d_call: TRBD2
cdr3_nt: TGCGCCAGCAGCCAGGTAGCGGGAGGCGCAGATACGCAGTATTTT
cdr3_aa: CASSQVAGGADTQYF

clone_size: -
j_call: TRBJ1-2
v_call: TRBV16
d_call: -
cdr3_nt: TGTGCCAGCAGCCCCTCGGGGATGGGCGGCTACACCTTC
cdr3_aa: CASSPSGMGGYTF

clone_size: few
j_call: TRBJ1-5
v_call: TRBV7-4
d_call: -
cdr3_nt: TGTGCCAGCAGCCTCCGACTTCAGCCCCAGCATTTT
cdr3_aa: CASSLRLQPQHF

clone_size: -
j_call: TRBJ1-5
v_call: TRBV5-1
d_call: -
cdr3_nt: TGCGCCAGCAGCCATGACAGACATCAGCCCCAGCATTTT
cdr3_aa: CASSHDRHQPQHF